This T cell receptor beta chain was captured by sequencing in a study of early T cells in non-severe SARS-CoV-2 infection. The overall study: Unsorted whole blood bulk RNA was sequenced, with unpaired chains.

With respect to this clonotype: Its antigen is undetermined.

Separate cDNA molecules each had unique molecular identifiers attached to them. TCRdb ran MiXCR on the 5' RACE reads and lists one entry per CDR3 protein. The sample includes tens of thousands of distinct CDR3 sequences, roughly an eighth of them seen just once. Study conclusions and caveats: Database matching using VDJdb favored anti-spike CD8 responses, with private and CD4 specificities left missing.

Germline CDR1 MGHRA, CDR2 YSYEKL. The J segment lost 4 bases and the V segment lost 4 bases, leaving 12 bases of the junction unmatched. The CDR3 spans 16 residues. The chain links TRBV4-1 to TRBJ2-7; 8 nucleotides line up with TRBD2. This TCR was sampled from an adult who was a healthcare worker with PCR-confirmed SARS-CoV-2 infection or an uninfected control (not recorded which). The sequenced material came from whole blood. The CDR3 spells CASSPVGDKRGYEQYF. DNA for the CDR3: TGCGCCAGCAGCCCCGTCGGCGATAAGCGGGGGTACGAGCAGTACTTC.